This TCR beta chain was sequenced during a study of follicular helper T cells after annual influenza vaccination. TCRdb's table, derived via immunoSEQ multiplex PCR, lists solely in-frame clones and lacks some. The repertoire holds about 10,000 clones, 83% seen once, with about 0.4% in the top ten. Study-wide results and limits: Yearly vaccinations repeatedly recalled conserved clonotypes in ICOS+CD38+ cTfh.

The CDR3 runs 15 residues. The trim removed 6 bases at V and 1 base at J, leaving 4 bases unmatched. CDR1 ENHRY and CDR2 SYGVKD come from the germline V gene. On this clone: The antigen is not known.

The sample's time point: 2015-2016 season, 7 days after influenza vaccination. Sorted blood CD4 subsets were sequenced before and after adults received seasonal inactivated influenza vaccine. Subjects lived in the community and lacked influenza vaccine within the prior 6 months. This rearrangement joins TRBV10-3 to TRBJ2-3; TRBD2 matches at 10 bases. Sample: CXCR5- memory CD4+ T cells sorted from blood, taken 7 days after influenza vaccination. The sequence was obtained from an adult who received the influenza vaccine. The CDR3 sequence: CAISRGTSGTDTQYF. CDR3 DNA: TGTGCCATCAGCCGGGGGACTAGCGGCACAGATACGCAGTATTTT.